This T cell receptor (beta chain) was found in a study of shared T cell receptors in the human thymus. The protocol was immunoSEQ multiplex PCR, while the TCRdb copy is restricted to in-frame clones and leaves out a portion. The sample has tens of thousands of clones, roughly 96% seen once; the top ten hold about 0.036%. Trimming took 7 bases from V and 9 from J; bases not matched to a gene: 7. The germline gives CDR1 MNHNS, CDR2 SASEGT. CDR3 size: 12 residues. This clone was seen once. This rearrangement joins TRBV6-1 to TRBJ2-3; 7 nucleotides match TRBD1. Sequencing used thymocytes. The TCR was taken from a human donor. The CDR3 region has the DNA TGTGCCAGCACGGGAACAGGGGCCACGCAGTATTTT. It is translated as CASTGTGATQYF.